The rows below give T cell receptor beta chains drawn from one sample of a study of blood T cells in healthy people across ages. TCRdb called the 5' RACE reads again in MiXCR, with one record for every CDR3 protein. The sample carries some 1,500,000 distinct CDR3 sequences, approximately 42% recorded once. Sample: blood. The receptors originated from a woman aged 18-30 years in good health. Both conserved end residues are trimmed from each CDR3. Only part of the rows carry a size: once, few, many, or a class if the clone is expanded.

size: few; J: -; V: TRBV29-1; length: 12; CDR3: SVVGTGGRETQY
size: -; J: TRBJ1-1; V: TRBV29-1; length: 11; CDR3: SATGQSGTEAF
size: -; J: TRBJ1-5; V: TRBV20-1; length: 12; CDR3: SARENREYQPQH
size: -; J: TRBJ1-4; V: TRBV20-1; length: 11; CDR3: SAPQGAHEKLF
size: few; J: TRBJ1-6; V: TRBV6-5; length: 13; CDR3: ASSYTDRYNSPLH
size: -; J: TRBJ2-1; V: TRBV7-9; length: 14; CDR3: ASSLRSRTFSNEQF
size: -; J: TRBJ1-2; V: TRBV15; length: 15; CDR3: ATSRPRARFANYGYT
size: -; J: TRBJ2-3; V: TRBV18; length: 13; CDR3: TSSPPSSGTDTQY
size: -; J: TRBJ2-2; V: TRBV12-3/TRBV12-4; length: 13; CDR3: ASRPSGSKTGELF
size: -; J: TRBJ2-1; V: TRBV4-2; length: 12; CDR3: ASSQDPVGYEQF
size: many; J: TRBJ2-1; V: TRBV12-3/TRBV12-4; length: 14; CDR3: ASSPGTSGSFDEQF
size: few; J: TRBJ1-2; V: TRBV12-3/TRBV12-4; length: 12; CDR3: ASSLDSRTYGYT
size: -; J: TRBJ2-7; V: TRBV27; length: 13; CDR3: ASSLTTGSSYEQY
size: few; J: TRBJ2-3; V: TRBV20-1; length: 12; CDR3: SAPLAGVSDTQY
size: -; J: TRBJ2-7; V: TRBV7-9; length: 13; CDR3: ASSYYRGHLCEQY
size: once; J: TRBJ1-1; V: TRBV7-8; length: 12; CDR3: ASSPWQGHTEAF